Listed below are T cell receptor beta chains from one sample, sequenced in a study of T cell responses to AZD1222 COVID-19 vaccine. TCRdb keeps only in-frame clones here, not all; method: immunoSEQ multiplex PCR. This sample has around 77,000 clones; 70% to 90% occur once, and the top ten carry 2.5%. The sample was peripheral blood, taken on day 0 of AZD1222 vaccination. Receptors originate from an adult in good health. The CDR3 runs from the conserved cysteine through the conserved F or W. D genes are given only for firm matches. Only part of the rows carry a size: once, few, many, or a class if the clone is expanded.

>TRBV2|TRBJ2-1|.|15|.
TGTGCCAGCAGGTCCCGAAGTAACTCCTACAATGAGCAGTTCTTC
CASRSRSNSYNEQFF
>TRBV2|TRBJ1-1|.|11|.
TGTGCCAGCAGTCAAATTACTGAAGCTTTCTTT
CASSQITEAFF
>TRBV7-2|TRBJ1-5|.|16|once
TGTGCCAGCAGCTACCCCCCGGGGTCGTTCGATCAGCCCCAGCATTTT
CASSYPPGSFDQPQHF
>TRBV27|TRBJ2-7|TRBD2|14|.
TGTGCCAGCAGCACGGGACTACCCTCCTACGAGCAGTACTTC
CASSTGLPSYEQYF
>TRBV28|TRBJ2-7|.|13|.
TGTGCCAGCAGTTTGACAAGCTCCTACGAGCAGTACTTC
CASSLTSSYEQYF
>TRBV27|TRBJ2-7|.|15|.
TGTGCCAGCAGTTTGAGTTGGCAGGGACTCTACGAGCAGTACTTC
CASSLSWQGLYEQYF
>TRBV2|TRBJ2-1|TRBD2|15|.
TGTGCCAGCGAAGATCTAGCGGGGGGAAACAATGAGCAGTTCTTC
CASEDLAGGNNEQFF
>TRBV19|TRBJ1-4|.|15|.
TGTGCCAGTAGTATACGAGACAGTTATAATGAAAAACTGTTTTTT
CASSIRDSYNEKLFF
>TRBV27|TRBJ1-5|.|15|.
TGTGCCAGCAGTTTATACGCCACAAATGATCAGCCCCAGCATTTT
CASSLYATNDQPQHF
>TRBV27|TRBJ2-7|.|14|.
TGTGCCAGCAGCGATAACAGGGTCAACTACGAGCAGTACTTC
CASSDNRVNYEQYF
>TRBV5-4|TRBJ1-1|.|13|.
TGTGCCAGCAGCTGGGGGAACGACATATCGGCTTTCTTT
CASSWGNDISAFF
>TRBV20-1|TRBJ2-5|.|14|.
TGCAGTGCTAGTTCGGGTAGGGGGCAAGAGACCCAGTACTTC
CSASSGRGQETQYF
>TRBV29-1|TRBJ2-5|.|13|.
TGCAGCACTGATCCTGACCGCCAAGAGACCCAGTACTTC
CSTDPDRQETQYF
>TRBV30|TRBJ2-7|.|12|.
TGTGCCTGGAATAGGGACCCCTACGAGCAGTACTTC
CAWNRDPYEQYF
>TRBV6-1|TRBJ1-5|TRBD1|16|.
TGTGCCAGCAGTGACCGCCGGGACAGGGGTTATCAGCCCCAGCATTTT
CASSDRRDRGYQPQHF
>TRBV7-9|TRBJ2-3|.|15|.
TGTGCCAGCAGCTTAGTTTATGCGGATGGCGATACGCAGTATTTT
CASSLVYADGDTQYF
>TRBV7-9|TRBJ1-5|.|14|.
TGTGCCAGCAGCGAAAATGGTAATCATCAGCCCCAGCATTTT
CASSENGNHQPQHF
>TRBV9|TRBJ2-3|.|16|once
TGTGCCAGCAGCGTAGAGGGACGGTTTAGCACAGATACGCAGTATTTT
CASSVEGRFSTDTQYF